Listed here are 15 T cell receptor beta chains from one sample, sequenced in a study of T cell responses to AZD1222 COVID-19 vaccine. Profiling relied on immunoSEQ multiplex PCR, and the TCRdb table lists in-frame clones only, not all of them. This table has tens of thousands of clones, almost 80% appearing once. The starting material was peripheral blood, obtained on day 0 of AZD1222 vaccination. The receptors here all came from an adult in good health.

A few counts support this clone. The chain recombines TRBV19 with TRBJ1-5; no reliable D call. Germline CDR1 is LNHDA and CDR2 is SQIVND (reference sequence). CDR3 length: 15 residues. With 1 base removed from V and 11 bases from J, the gap between germline ends came to 18 bases. This CDR3 reads CASSIAAEEGMTQHF. The CDR3 bases are TGTGCCAGTAGTATAGCGGCAGAGGAAGGAATGACCCAGCATTTT.

This clone was observed a single time. The chain carries TRBV19 and TRBJ1-5, with 10 nucleotides matching TRBD1. CDR1 and CDR2 from the germline V gene are LNHDA and SQIVND (reference sequence). J lost 2 bases, V lost 5 bases, and 6 bases had no gene match. The CDR3 loop spans 16 amino acids. CDR3 in amino acids: CASSPDGTGGNQPQHF. CDR3 nucleotide sequence: TGTGCCAGTAGTCCGGACGGGACAGGGGGCAATCAGCCCCAGCATTTT.

This clone ranks as medium-sized. The V call is TRBV27, the J call TRBJ2-7; weak D call: TRBD2 (5 bases). CDR3 size: 17 residues. Trimming pared 1 base from V and 3 bases from J, leaving 19 bases between. Germline CDR1 reads MNHEY; CDR2 reads SMNVEV (reference sequence). The CDR3 here is CASSLLGSASWLYEQYF. CDR3 sequence (DNA): TGTGCCAGCAGTTTATTGGGTTCGGCTAGCTGGCTCTACGAGCAGTACTTC.

Turning to this clone: This sample also contains other DNA sequences that code for the same CDR3. The rearrangement uses TRBV27 and TRBJ1-1; unclear D gene. V gave up 2 bases and J gave up 1 base, with 5 bases separating them. This CDR3 is built from 13 residues. Germline V gene data show CDR1 as MNHEY and CDR2 as SMNVEV (reference sequence). This chain's CDR3 is CASSLGQNTEAFF. The CDR3 region has the DNA TGTGCCAGCAGTTTAGGGCAGAACACTGAAGCTTTCTTT.

This clone has more than one count but fewer than ten. The chain employs TRBV14 and TRBJ2-2; 12 nucleotides match TRBD2. The CDR3 covers 19 residues. The germline V gene encodes CDR1 SGHDN and CDR2 FVKESK. With V trimmed by 4 bases and J by 4 bases, 13 bases remained unmatched. The DNA for the CDR3 is TGTGCCAGCAGCCCCAGGACTAGCGGGATTAGGTCGGGCACCGGGGAGCTGTTTTTT. As protein: CASSPRTSGIRSGTGELFF. The whole variable domain, filled in from reference TRBV14 and TRBJ2-2, reads EAGVTQFPSHSVIEKGQTVTLRCDPISGHDNLYWYRRVMGKEIKFLLHFVKESKQDESGMPNNRFLAERTGGTYSTLKVQPAELEDSGVYFCASSPRTSGIRSGTGELFFGEGSRLTVL.

V gene TRBV5-1 combines with J gene TRBJ2-1; 11 nucleotides line up with TRBD2. This CDR3 is built from 17 residues. CDR1 SGHRS and CDR2 YFSETQ come from the germline V gene. The junction had 15 bases not matched to a gene; V was cut back by 5 bases and J by 8 bases. The CDR3 loop reads CASRAALTSGSFDEQFF. The CDR3 DNA reads as TGCGCCAGCAGGGCGGCCCTTACTAGCGGGAGTTTTGATGAGCAGTTCTTC. Supplemented by reference TRBV5-1 and TRBJ2-1, the full variable domain reads KAGVTQTPRYLIKTRGQQVTLSCSPISGHRSVSWYQQTPGQGLQFLFEYFSETQRNKGNFPGRFSGRQFSNSRSEMNVSTLELGDSALYLCASRAALTSGSFDEQFFGPGTRLTVL.

This chain links TRBV29-1 with TRBJ1-4; 8 bases line up with TRBD1. Germline trimming cut 6 bases from V and 5 bases from J; bases unmatched to any gene: 5. This CDR3 has 13 amino acids. Looked up from germline, CDR1 is SQVTM and CDR2 is ANQGSEA. CDR3 bases: TGCAGCGTAACCGGGACAGGCAATGAAAAACTGTTTTTT. Translation gives CSVTGTGNEKLFF. The full variable domain, in which reference TRBV29-1 and TRBJ1-4 provide the parts outside the CDR3, is SAVISQKPSRDICQRGTSLTIQCQVDSQVTMMFWYRQQPGQSLTLIATANQGSEATYESGFVIDKFPISRPNLTFSTLTVSNMSPEDSSIYLCSVTGTGNEKLFFGSGTQLSVL.

This chain connects TRBV4-3 to TRBJ2-3; 11 bases fit TRBD2. Germline loops: CDR1 LGHNA, CDR2 YSLEER. This CDR3 spans 17 amino acids. Trimming took 4 bases from V and 2 from J; bases not matched to a gene: 8. The CDR3 DNA is TGCGCCAGCAGCCCCTGGGGGACTAGCGGTTACACAGATACGCAGTATTTT. Translating it yields CASSPWGTSGYTDTQYF.

This chain connects TRBV19 to TRBJ2-7, with 7 positions matching TRBD1. Germline V CDR1 and CDR2: LNHDA, SQIVND (reference sequence). The CDR3 spans 13 residues. V shed 4 bases and J 2 bases; nucleotides not matched to a gene: 2. CDR3 protein: CASSRDSPYEQYF. Here the CDR3 DNA reads TGTGCCAGTAGTAGGGACAGCCCCTACGAGCAGTACTTC.

The DNA for the CDR3 is TGTGCCAGCAGTGAATTACCCCGACAAAGCGGGTTGAACACTGAAGCTTTCTTT. Its protein is CASSELPRQSGLNTEAFF. V usage is TRBV2 and J usage is TRBJ1-1; D unclear. The CDR3 has 18 amino acids. Germline CDR1 SNHLY, CDR2 FYNNEI. V dropped 2 bases and J dropped 0 bases, with 19 bases sitting between them. The whole variable domain, filled in from reference TRBV2 and TRBJ1-1, reads EPEVTQTPSHQVTQMGQEVILRCVPISNHLYFYWYRQILGQKVEFLVSFYNNEISEKSEIFDDQFSVERPDGSNFTLKIRSTKLEDSAMYFCASSELPRQSGLNTEAFFGQGTRLTVV.

V gene TRBV5-4 combines with J gene TRBJ2-7, with 13 bases identical to TRBD2. Unmatched junction bases numbered 6, after V lost 4 bases and J lost 5 bases. This CDR3 has 15 amino acids. Germline CDR1 and CDR2: SGHNT and YYREEE (reference sequence). CDR3 sequence: CASSTRTSGSDEQYF. As DNA, the CDR3 is TGTGCCAGCAGCACCAGGACTAGCGGGAGCGACGAGCAGTACTTC.

This clone was recorded a few times. This chain uses TRBV5-1 with TRBJ1-1, with no clear D. V dropped 4 bases and J dropped 3 bases, with 16 bases sitting between them. Per germline, CDR1 SGHRS and CDR2 YFSETQ. CDR3 size: 15 residues. The CDR3 bases are TGCGCCAGCAGCCTAAACCCCCCCCCGGACACTGAAGCTTTCTTT. Encoded protein: CASSLNPPPDTEAFF.

The chain recombines TRBV11-3 with TRBJ2-1; 9 bases match TRBD1. V was pared by 1 base and J by 8 bases, with 9 bases of the junction left unmatched. The germline V gene encodes CDR1 SGHNT and CDR2 YENEEA. This CDR3 contains 16 residues. The CDR3 protein is CASSLVGTGIPDEQFF. CDR3 sequence (DNA): TGTGCCAGCAGCTTAGTTGGGACAGGGATACCAGATGAGCAGTTCTTC.

The chain has TRBV10-2 and TRBJ1-5; D is uncertain. This CDR3 is 13 amino acids long. The V end was cut by 0 bases, the J end by 9 bases, with 9 bases between. From germline, CDR1 is WSHSY and CDR2 SAAADI. In nucleotides, the CDR3 is TGCGCCAGCAGTGAGTCGGAGGGAGGGCCCCAGCATTTT. It is translated as CASSESEGGPQHF.

This chain links TRBV14 with TRBJ2-3, with TRBD2 identical over 10 bases. The CDR3 runs to 16 residues. Trimming at V came to 4 bases and at J to 5 bases, leaving 9 bases not matched to a gene. Germline-derived CDR1 and CDR2 are SGHDN and FVKESK. CDR3 sequence: CASSPFSSGREDTQYF. The DNA for the CDR3 is TGTGCCAGCAGCCCATTCAGCAGCGGGAGGGAAGATACGCAGTATTTT.